A few counts support the clone carrying this T cell receptor (beta chain). Antigen specificity is unknown. Via MiXCR, TCRdb re-called the RT-PCR reads, giving one row per CDR3 protein. The sample comprises 500,000 to 550,000 distinct CDR3 sequences, less than 10% of which are singletons, and approximately 13% rests with the top ten. This record belongs to a study of response to subunit inactivated influenza vaccine. Study-wide points: Authors suggested seasonal influenza vaccinations each recruit few new T cells.

This CDR3 has 14 residues. Trimming took 5 bases from V and 9 from J; bases not matched to a gene: 6. Germline V gives CDR1 ENHRY, CDR2 SYGVKD. This chain links TRBV10-3 with TRBJ2-1; TRBD2 aligns across 11 bases. This receptor was identified in a man aged 45-69 years who received an inactivated influenza vaccine. Specimen: PBMCs from blood, collected about 23 months after vaccination. Here the CDR3 reads CAISILAGEVEQFF. The CDR3 DNA is TGTGCCATCAGTATACTAGCGGGAGAGGTTGAGCAGTTCTTC.